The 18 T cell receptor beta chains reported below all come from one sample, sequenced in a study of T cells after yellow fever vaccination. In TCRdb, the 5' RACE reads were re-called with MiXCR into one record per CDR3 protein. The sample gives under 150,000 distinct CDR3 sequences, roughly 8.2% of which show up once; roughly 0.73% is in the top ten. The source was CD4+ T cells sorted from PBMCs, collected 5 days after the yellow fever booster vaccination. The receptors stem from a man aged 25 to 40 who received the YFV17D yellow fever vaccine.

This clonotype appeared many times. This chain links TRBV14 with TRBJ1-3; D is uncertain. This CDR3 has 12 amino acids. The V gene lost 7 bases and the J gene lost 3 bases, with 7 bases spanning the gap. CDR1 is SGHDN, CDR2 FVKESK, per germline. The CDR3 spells CASKANGNTIYF. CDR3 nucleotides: TGTGCCAGCAAGGCCAATGGAAACACCATATATTTT.

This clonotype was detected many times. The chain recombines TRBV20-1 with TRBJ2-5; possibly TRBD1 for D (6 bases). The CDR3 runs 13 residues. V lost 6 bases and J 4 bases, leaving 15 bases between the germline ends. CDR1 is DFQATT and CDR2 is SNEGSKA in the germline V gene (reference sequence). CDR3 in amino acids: CSARSPQGETQYF. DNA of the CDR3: TGCAGTGCGAGGAGCCCACAGGGAGAGACCCAGTACTTC.

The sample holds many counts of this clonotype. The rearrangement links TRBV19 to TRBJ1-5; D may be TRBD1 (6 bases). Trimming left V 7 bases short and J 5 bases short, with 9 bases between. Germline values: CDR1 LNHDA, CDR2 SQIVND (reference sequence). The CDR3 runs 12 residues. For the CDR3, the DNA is TGTGCCAGTACAGCAGGGGATCAGCCCCAGCATTTT. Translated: CASTAGDQPQHF.

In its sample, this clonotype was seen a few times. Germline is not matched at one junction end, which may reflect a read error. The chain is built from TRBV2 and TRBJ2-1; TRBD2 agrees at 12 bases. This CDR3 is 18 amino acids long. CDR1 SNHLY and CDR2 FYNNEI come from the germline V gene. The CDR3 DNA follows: TGTGCCTGCAGTTTAACCGGACCCGGGACTAGCGGGTGGAATGAGCAGTTCTTC. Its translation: CACSLTGPGTSGWNEQFF.

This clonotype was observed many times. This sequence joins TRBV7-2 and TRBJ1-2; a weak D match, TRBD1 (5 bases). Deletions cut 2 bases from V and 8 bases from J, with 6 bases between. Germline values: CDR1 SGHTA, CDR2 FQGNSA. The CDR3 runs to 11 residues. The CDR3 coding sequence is TGTGCCAGCAGCTTACCAGGGGGCTACACCTTC. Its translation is CASSLPGGYTF.

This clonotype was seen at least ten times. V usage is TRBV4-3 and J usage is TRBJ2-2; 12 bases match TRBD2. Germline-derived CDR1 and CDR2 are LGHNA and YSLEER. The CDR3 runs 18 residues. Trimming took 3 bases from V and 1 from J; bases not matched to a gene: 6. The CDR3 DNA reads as TGCGCCAGCAGCCAGTCCATACTAGCGGGGGGGAACACCGGGGAGCTGTTTTTT. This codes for CASSQSILAGGNTGELFF.

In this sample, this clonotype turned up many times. This CDR3 is CASSPTSSGKNEQFF. The CDR3 coding sequence is TGTGCCAGCAGTCCCACCTCCTCAGGGAAAAATGAGCAGTTCTTC. The chain joins TRBV6-5 to TRBJ2-1; weak D call: TRBD1 (5 bases). The CDR3 consists of 15 residues. V was cut by 5 bases and J by 7 bases, with 18 bases left in between. Germline lookup yields CDR1 MNHEY and CDR2 SVGAGI.

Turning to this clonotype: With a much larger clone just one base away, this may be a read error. The CDR3 coding sequence is TGCGCCGGCAGCCCAGGGGCTAGCGGAGCCTACGAGCAGTACTTC. Translating it yields CAGSPGASGAYEQYF. The chain recombines TRBV5-1 with TRBJ2-7; weak D call: TRBD2 (7 bases). The CDR3 spans 15 residues. CDR1 is SGHRS and CDR2 is YFSETQ in the germline V gene.

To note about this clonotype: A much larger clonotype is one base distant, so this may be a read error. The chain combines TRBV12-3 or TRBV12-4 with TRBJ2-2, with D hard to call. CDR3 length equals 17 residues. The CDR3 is CARSLMMMIDNSGELFF. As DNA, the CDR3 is TGTGCCAGAAGTTTGATGATGATGATAGACAACAGCGGGGAGCTGTTTTTT.

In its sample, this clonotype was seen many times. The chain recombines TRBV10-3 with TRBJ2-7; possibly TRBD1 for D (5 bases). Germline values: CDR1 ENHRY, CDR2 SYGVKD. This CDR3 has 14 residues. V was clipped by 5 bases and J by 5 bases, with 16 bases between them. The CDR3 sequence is CAISFTGVDDEQYF. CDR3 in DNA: TGTGCCATCAGTTTCACAGGTGTAGACGACGAGCAGTACTTC.

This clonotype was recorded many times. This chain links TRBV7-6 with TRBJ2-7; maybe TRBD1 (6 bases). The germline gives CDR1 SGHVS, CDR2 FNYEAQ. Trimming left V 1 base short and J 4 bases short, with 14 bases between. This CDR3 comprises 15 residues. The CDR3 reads CASSLGGQLGYEQYF. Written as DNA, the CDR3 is TGTGCCAGCAGCTTAGGAGGACAGTTGGGTTACGAGCAGTACTTC. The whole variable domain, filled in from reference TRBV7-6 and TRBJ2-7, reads GAGVSQSPRYKVTKRGQDVALRCDPISGHVSLYWYRQALGQGPEFLTYFNYEAQQDKSGLPNDRFSAERPEGSISTLTIQRTEQRDSAMYRCASSLGGQLGYEQYFGPGTRLTVT.

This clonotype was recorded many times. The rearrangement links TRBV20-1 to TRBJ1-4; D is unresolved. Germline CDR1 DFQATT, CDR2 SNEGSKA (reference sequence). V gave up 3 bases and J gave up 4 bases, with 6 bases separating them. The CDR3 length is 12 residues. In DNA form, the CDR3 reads TGCAGTGCTAGTGAGTTTAATGAAAAACTGTTTTTT. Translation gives CSASEFNEKLFF.

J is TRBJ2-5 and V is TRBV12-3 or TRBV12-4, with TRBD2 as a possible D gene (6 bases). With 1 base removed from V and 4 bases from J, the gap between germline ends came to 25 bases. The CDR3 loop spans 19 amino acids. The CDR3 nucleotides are TGTGCCAGCAGTTTAGGGGCCCCCGGGGGACGGGCCCGAGGAGAGACCCAGTACTTC. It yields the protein CASSLGAPGGRARGETQYF.

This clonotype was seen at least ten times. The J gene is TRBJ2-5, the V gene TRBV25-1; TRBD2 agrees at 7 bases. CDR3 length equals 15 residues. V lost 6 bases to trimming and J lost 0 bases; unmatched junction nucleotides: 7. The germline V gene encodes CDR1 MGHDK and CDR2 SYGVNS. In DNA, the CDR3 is TGTGCCAGCAGCTCAGCGGGGTGGTACCAAGAGACCCAGTACTTC. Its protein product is CASSSAGWYQETQYF. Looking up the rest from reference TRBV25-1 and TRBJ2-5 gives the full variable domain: EADIYQTPRYLVIGTGKKITLECSQTMGHDKMYWYQQDPGMELHLIHYSYGVNSTEKGDLSSESTVSRIRTEHFPLTLESARPSHTSQYLCASSSAGWYQETQYFGPGTRLLVL.

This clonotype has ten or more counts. The CDR3 is CASSTDRGLSYEQYF. CDR3 bases: TGTGCCAGCAGCACCGACAGGGGCTTATCCTACGAGCAGTACTTC. V gene TRBV7-9 combines with J gene TRBJ2-7; 8 nucleotides align to TRBD1. V dropped 5 bases and J dropped 1; count of bases not matched to a gene: 7. The CDR3 has 15 residues. From germline, CDR1 is SEHNR and CDR2 FQNEAQ (reference sequence). Full variable domain (rest looked up from reference TRBV7-9 and TRBJ2-7): DTGVSQNPRHKITKRGQNVTFRCDPISEHNRLYWYRQTLGQGPEFLTYFQNEAQLEKSRLLSDRFSAERPKGSFSTLEIQRTEQGDSAMYLCASSTDRGLSYEQYFGPGTRLTVT.

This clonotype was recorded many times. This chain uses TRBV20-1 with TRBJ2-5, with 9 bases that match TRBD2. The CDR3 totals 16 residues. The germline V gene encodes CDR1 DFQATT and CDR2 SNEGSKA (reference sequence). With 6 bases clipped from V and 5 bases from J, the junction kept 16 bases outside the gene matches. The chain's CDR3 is CSASPPGGRGGETQYF. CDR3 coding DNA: TGCAGTGCCAGTCCACCTGGCGGGAGGGGCGGGGAGACCCAGTACTTC.

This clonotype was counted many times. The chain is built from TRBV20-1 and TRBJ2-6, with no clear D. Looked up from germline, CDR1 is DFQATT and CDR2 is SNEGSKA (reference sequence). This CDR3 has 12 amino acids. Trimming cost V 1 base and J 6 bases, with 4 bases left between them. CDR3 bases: TGCAGTGCTAGAGGGGTGGCCAACGTCCTGACTTTC. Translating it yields CSARGVANVLTF.

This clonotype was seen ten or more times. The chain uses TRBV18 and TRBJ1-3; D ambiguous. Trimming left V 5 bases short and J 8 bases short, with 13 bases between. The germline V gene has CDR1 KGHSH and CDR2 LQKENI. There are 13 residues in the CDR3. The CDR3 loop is CASSYSATDTIYF. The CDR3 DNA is TGTGCCAGCTCATATTCCGCAACCGACACCATATATTTT.